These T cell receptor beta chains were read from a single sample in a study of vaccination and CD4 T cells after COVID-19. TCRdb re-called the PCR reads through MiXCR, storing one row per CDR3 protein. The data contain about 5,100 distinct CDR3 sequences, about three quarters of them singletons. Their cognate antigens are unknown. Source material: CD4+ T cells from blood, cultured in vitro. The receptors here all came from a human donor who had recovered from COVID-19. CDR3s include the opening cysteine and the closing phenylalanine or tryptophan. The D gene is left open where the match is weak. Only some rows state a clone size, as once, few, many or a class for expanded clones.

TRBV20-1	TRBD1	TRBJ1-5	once	CSARKLRGQAFLPQHF	TGCAGTGCTAGAAAGCTCCGTGGACAGGCCTTTTTACCCCAGCATTTT
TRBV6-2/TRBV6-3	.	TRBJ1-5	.	CASSYGGSQPQHF	TGTGCCAGCAGTTACGGGGGGTCTCAGCCCCAGCATTTT
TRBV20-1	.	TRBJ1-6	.	CSARDAGKPYNSPLHF	TGCAGTGCTAGAGATGCTGGAAAGCCCTATAATTCACCCCTCCACTTT
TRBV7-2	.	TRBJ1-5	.	CASSFSTNQPQHF	TGTGCCAGCAGCTTCTCTACCAATCAGCCCCAGCATTTT
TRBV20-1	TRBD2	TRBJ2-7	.	CSATGLASPFGDSYEQYF	TGCAGTGCAACCGGACTAGCGAGTCCATTTGGGGACTCCTACGAGCAGTACTTC
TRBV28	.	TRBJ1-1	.	CASTIGRKVYTEAFF	TGTGCCAGCACTATCGGACGGAAGGTTTACACTGAAGCTTTCTTT
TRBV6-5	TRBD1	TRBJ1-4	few	CASSYRDRNEKLFF	TGTGCCAGCAGTTACCGGGACAGGAATGAAAAACTGTTTTTT
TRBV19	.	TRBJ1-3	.	CASRPEGRSLSGNTIYF	TGTGCCAGTAGACCAGAAGGACGGTCCCTCTCTGGAAACACCATATATTTT
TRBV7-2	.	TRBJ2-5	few	CASSLIGNSAETQYF	TGTGCCAGCAGCTTAATAGGGAATTCCGCGGAGACCCAGTACTTC
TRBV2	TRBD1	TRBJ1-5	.	CASQGDSNQPQHF	TGTGCCAGCCAGGGGGATAGCAATCAGCCCCAGCATTTT
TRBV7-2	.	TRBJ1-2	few	CASSLAGGVNYGYTF	TGTGCCAGCAGCTTAGCGGGGGGGGTTAACTATGGCTACACCTTC
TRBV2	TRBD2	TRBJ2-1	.	CASRILQAGNYNEQFF	TGTGCCAGCAGGATCCTCCAAGCGGGAAATTACAATGAGCAGTTCTTC
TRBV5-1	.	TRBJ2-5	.	CASSLGIQETQYF	TGCGCCAGCAGCTTGGGTATCCAAGAGACCCAGTACTTC
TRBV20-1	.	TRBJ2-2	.	CSASGSLNTGELFF	TGCAGTGCTAGCGGTTCGTTGAACACCGGGGAGCTGTTTTTT
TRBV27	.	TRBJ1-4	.	CASSPRGRDEKLFF	TGTGCCAGCAGTCCCCGGGGCAGGGATGAAAAACTGTTTTTT
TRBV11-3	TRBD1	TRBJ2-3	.	CASSSRDRGTDTQYF	TGTGCCAGCAGCTCACGGGACAGGGGCACAGATACGCAGTATTTT
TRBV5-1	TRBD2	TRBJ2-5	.	CASSRAGTSGQETQYF	TGCGCCAGCAGCCGGGCCGGGACTAGCGGACAAGAGACCCAGTACTTC
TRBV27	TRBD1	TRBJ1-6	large	CASAAEGRGLDNSPLHF	TGTGCCAGCGCGGCTGAGGGCAGGGGGCTTGATAATTCACCCCTCCACTTT
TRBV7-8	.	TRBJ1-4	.	CASSLTGMANEKLFF	TGTGCCAGCAGCTTAACCGGGATGGCTAATGAAAAACTGTTTTTT
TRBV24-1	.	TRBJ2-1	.	CATTAGRATNNEQFF	TGTGCCACCACCGCGGGCAGGGCCACCAACAATGAGCAGTTCTTC
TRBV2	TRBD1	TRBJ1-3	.	CASREPGTGLGNTIYF	TGTGCCAGCAGGGAACCCGGGACAGGGCTAGGAAACACCATATATTTT
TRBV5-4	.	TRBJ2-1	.	CASSLDPGKVYF	TGTGCCAGCAGCTTGGACCCGGGAAAAGTATACTTC
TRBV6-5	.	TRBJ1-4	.	CASSYTQGFGEKLFF	TGTGCCAGCAGTTACACGCAGGGTTTTGGTGAAAAACTGTTTTTT
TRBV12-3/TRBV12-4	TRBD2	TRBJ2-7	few	CASSLGLADEQYF	TGTGCCAGCAGTTTAGGACTAGCTGACGAGCAGTACTTC
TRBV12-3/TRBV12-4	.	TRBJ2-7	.	CASSSQGPSSYEQYF	TGTGCCAGCAGTTCGCAGGGGCCAAGCTCCTACGAGCAGTACTTC
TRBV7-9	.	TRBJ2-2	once	CASSKGTANTGELFF	TGTGCCAGCAGCAAAGGGACGGCGAACACCGGGGAGCTGTTTTTT
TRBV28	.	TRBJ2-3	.	CASRRALRADTQYF	TGTGCCAGCAGACGGGCCCTCCGAGCAGATACGCAGTATTTT
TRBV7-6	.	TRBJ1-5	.	CASSLVGTGITPQHF	TGTGCCAGCAGCTTAGTTGGGACGGGGATAACGCCCCAGCATTTT
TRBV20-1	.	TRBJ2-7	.	CSASGTGTRKSYEQYF	TGCAGTGCTAGTGGGACCGGGACTCGAAAATCCTACGAGCAGTACTTC
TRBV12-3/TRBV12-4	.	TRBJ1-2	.	CASSFGGRRGYTF	TGTGCCAGCAGTTTTGGGGGGCGGAGAGGCTACACCTTC
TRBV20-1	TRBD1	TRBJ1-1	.	CSAPDRAWTEAFF	TGCAGTGCCCCGGACAGGGCATGGACTGAAGCTTTCTTT
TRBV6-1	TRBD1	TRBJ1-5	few	CASRPDRDHNQPQHF	TGTGCCAGCAGACCTGACAGGGACCACAATCAGCCCCAGCATTTT
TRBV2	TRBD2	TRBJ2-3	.	CASTASGGPGTDTQYF	TGTGCCAGCACGGCTAGCGGGGGGCCAGGAACAGATACGCAGTATTTT
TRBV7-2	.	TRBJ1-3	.	CASSLGYSGNTIYF	TGTGCCAGCAGCTTAGGGTACTCTGGAAACACCATATATTTT
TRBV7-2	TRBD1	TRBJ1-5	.	CASSLGQLNQPQHF	TGTGCCAGCAGCCTGGGACAGCTCAATCAGCCCCAGCATTTT
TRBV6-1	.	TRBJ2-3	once	CATRVQGGRITDTQYF	TGTGCCACTCGGGTTCAGGGGGGTAGGATCACAGATACGCAGTATTTT
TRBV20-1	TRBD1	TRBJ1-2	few	CSARGQGWFGYTF	TGCAGTGCTAGGGGACAGGGCTGGTTTGGCTACACCTTC
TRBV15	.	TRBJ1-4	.	CATSADFTLREKLFF	TGTGCCACCAGTGCCGACTTTACCCTGCGGGAAAAACTGTTTTTT
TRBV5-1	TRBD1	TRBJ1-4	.	CASSLGGGDFGGEKLFF	TGCGCCAGCAGCTTGGGAGGGGGCGATTTCGGGGGAGAAAAACTGTTTTTT
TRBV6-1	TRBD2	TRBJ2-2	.	CASEGLAGGAGELFF	TGTGCCAGCGAGGGCCTAGCGGGGGGTGCCGGGGAGCTGTTTTTT
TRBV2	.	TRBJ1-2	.	CASSRNSYGYTF	TGTGCCAGCAGCAGGAACAGCTATGGCTACACCTTC
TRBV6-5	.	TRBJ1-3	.	CASSYGGPGNTIYF	TGTGCCAGCAGTTACGGGGGTCCTGGAAACACCATATATTTT
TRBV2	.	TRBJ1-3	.	CASSGPGPSGNTIYF	TGTGCCAGCAGTGGCCCGGGTCCCTCTGGAAACACCATATATTTT
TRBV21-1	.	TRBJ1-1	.	CASSKGTRGNTEAFF	TGTGCCAGCAGCAAAGGTACTAGGGGGAACACTGAAGCTTTCTTT
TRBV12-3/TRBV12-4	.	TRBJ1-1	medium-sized	CASSFGWNTEAFF	TGTGCCAGCAGTTTTGGGTGGAACACTGAAGCTTTCTTT
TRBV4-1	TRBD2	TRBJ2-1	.	CASSQDSGSVYEQFF	TGCGCCAGCAGCCAAGATAGCGGGAGTGTCTATGAGCAGTTCTTC
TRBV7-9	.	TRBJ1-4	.	CASSLSFANEKLFF	TGTGCCAGCAGCTTATCGTTTGCTAATGAAAAACTGTTTTTT